This is a list of T cell receptor beta chains from one sample in a study of blood T cell repertoires in COVID-19. Assay used: immunoSEQ multiplex PCR; TCRdb lists only in-frame clones, some missing. The profile shows just under 60,000 clones, around four fifths of them singletons. Sequencing used peripheral blood. Receptors originate from a man older than 75 with acute or convalescent COVID-19. The CDR3 runs from the conserved cysteine through the conserved F or W.

j_call v_call cdr3_aa
TRBJ2-1 TRBV19 CASSITAGGGSYNEQFF
TRBJ2-5 TRBV5-1 CASSRGGGGQETQYF
TRBJ2-5 TRBV4-1 CASSQLASETQYF
TRBJ1-5 TRBV27 CASSSAQGGNQPQHF
TRBJ2-7 TRBV11-3 CASSTRLAGTYEQYF
TRBJ1-1 TRBV5-1 CASSLSGNRGQGTEAFF
TRBJ1-2 TRBV29-1 CSTLNPSSNYGYTF
TRBJ2-7 TRBV3-1/TRBV3-2 CASGQGASEQYF
TRBJ2-7 TRBV2 CASSPEYEQYF
TRBJ2-7 TRBV3-1/TRBV3-2 CASSYSGTFSYEQYF
TRBJ1-2 TRBV9 CASSARGQGGYGYTF